The 23 T cell receptor beta chains given below trace back to one sample, sequenced in a study of blood T cell repertoires in COVID-19. TCRdb's table, derived via immunoSEQ multiplex PCR, lists solely in-frame clones and lacks some. The sample records around 110,000 clones, around nine tenths being singletons. Source material: peripheral blood. The receptors derive from a woman aged 30 to 39 with acute or convalescent COVID-19.

The chain has TRBV6-5 and TRBJ1-4; possible D gene TRBD1, 5 bases. CDR3 length: 14 amino acids. Trimming removed 6 bases at V and 7 bases at J, with 15 bases between. Germline CDR1 MNHEY, CDR2 SVGAGI. The CDR3 bases are TGTGCCAGCAGCTTCAGGGTTGGAAGTGAAAAACTGTTTTTT. This gives the protein CASSFRVGSEKLFF.

The rearrangement joins TRBV27 to TRBJ1-2, with TRBD1 matching over 9 bases. CDR1 MNHEY and CDR2 SMNVEV come from the germline V gene (reference sequence). The CDR3 length is 16 residues. The V gene end was trimmed by 3 bases and the J gene end by 5 bases; junction bases not matched to a gene: 10. The DNA of the CDR3 is TGTGCCAGCAGTTTCGCCGGGACAGGGTGGCGGTATGGCTACACCTTC. Encoded protein: CASSFAGTGWRYGYTF.

This chain uses TRBV28 with TRBJ1-2; weak D call: TRBD1 (6 bases). This CDR3 has 13 amino acids. The V end lost 10 bases, the J end lost 2 bases, and 14 bases lay between the germline ends. Germline CDR1 reads MDHEN; CDR2 reads SYDVKM. Written as DNA, the CDR3 is TGTGCCAACTCCCTAGGACAGAACTATGGCTACACCTTC. It encodes CANSLGQNYGYTF.

The chain uses TRBV15 and TRBJ2-1; 10 bases line up with TRBD2. This CDR3 contains 15 residues. J lost 5 bases, V lost 5 bases, and 6 bases had no gene match. Germline CDR1 reads LNHNV; CDR2 reads YYDKDF (reference sequence). CDR3 coding DNA: TGTGCCACCAGCCCTAGCGGGAGAAGAAACAATGAGCAGTTCTTC. This codes for CATSPSGRRNNEQFF.

This rearrangement joins TRBV4-1 to TRBJ1-3, with a weak D call TRBD1 (5 bases). Germline CDR1 and CDR2: MGHRA and YSYEKL. The CDR3 is 19 residues long. V gave up 2 bases and J gave up 4 bases, with 24 bases separating them. In nucleotides, the CDR3 is TGCGCCAGCAGCCAAATCTACGTGGGGTTTGACAGATCAGGAAACACCATATATTTT. This sequence encodes CASSQIYVGFDRSGNTIYF.

This clone has a single count. The genes are TRBV5-8 and TRBJ1-5; D ambiguous. The V end was cut by 1 base, the J end by 0 bases, with 8 bases between. Germline loops: CDR1 SGHTS, CDR2 YDEGEE. The CDR3 runs to 15 residues. The CDR3: CASSLLQYSNQPQHF. In nucleotides, the CDR3 is TGTGCCAGCAGCTTGCTCCAGTATAGCAATCAGCCCCAGCATTTT.

This clone is a singleton in its sample. This CDR3 is CASSLAGGHRATQYF. CDR3 coding DNA: TGTGCCAGCAGCTTAGCCGGGGGGCACCGTGCTACGCAGTATTTT. This chain uses TRBV11-3 with TRBJ2-3; D is possibly TRBD2 (7 bases). Germline loops: CDR1 SGHNT, CDR2 YENEEA. CDR3 length: 15 amino acids. V was pared by 1 base and J by 8 bases, with 16 bases between.

V usage is TRBV28 and J usage is TRBJ2-7; D gene ambiguous. Deletions cut 5 bases from V and 3 bases from J, with 14 bases between. The CDR3 is 14 residues long. Germline CDR1 and CDR2: MDHEN and SYDVKM. CDR3 bases: TGTGCCAGCAGTGGTTATTTGCCGGGCTACGAGCAGTACTTC. Its protein is CASSGYLPGYEQYF.

The chain is built from TRBV4-3 and TRBJ2-1, with 8 bases aligning to TRBD2. There are 16 residues in the CDR3. The V segment lost 0 bases and the J segment 8 bases; nucleotides outside the gene matches: 9. Germline lookup yields CDR1 LGHNA and CDR2 YSLEER. The CDR3: CASSQERTAGEYEQFF. Here the CDR3 DNA reads TGCGCCAGCAGCCAAGAGAGGACAGCGGGAGAGTATGAGCAGTTCTTC.

The CDR3 loop is CAISETANIQYF. The CDR3 coding sequence is TGTGCCATCAGTGAGACTGCCAACATTCAGTACTTC. The chain employs TRBV10-3 and TRBJ2-4; D is undetermined. The CDR3 sequence is 12 residues long. The ends were cut back, 2 bases at V and 7 bases at J, with 6 bases in the middle. CDR1 and CDR2 (germline): ENHRY, SYGVKD.

The V and J genes are TRBV5-8 and TRBJ2-1; 11 nucleotides align to TRBD2. V shed 0 bases, J shed 0 bases, and the junction held 2 bases outside the gene matches. The CDR3 spans 17 residues. CDR1 is SGHTS, CDR2 YDEGEE, per germline. The chain's CDR3 is CASSLGLAGFSYNEQFF. The CDR3 nucleotides are TGTGCCAGCAGCTTGGGACTAGCGGGATTCTCCTACAATGAGCAGTTCTTC.

Of note for this clone: Other DNA sequences in the sample encode the same CDR3. The V and J genes are TRBV12-3 or TRBV12-4 and TRBJ2-2; maybe TRBD2 (6 bases). The CDR3 is 13 amino acids. Trimming pared 3 bases from V and 5 bases from J, leaving 7 bases between. CDR3 coding DNA: TGTGCCAGCAGTTTTGGGGGGACCGGGGAGCTGTTTTTT. It translates to CASSFGGTGELFF.

The chain combines TRBV7-2 with TRBJ2-1; the D is unclear. CDR1 is SGHTA and CDR2 is FQGNSA in the germline V gene. This CDR3 has 15 amino acids. V gave up 3 bases and J gave up 6 bases, with 15 bases separating them. CDR3 DNA: TGTGCCAGCAGCTTGGGTCGAGGTCGTACCAATGAGCAGTTCTTC. Amino acid sequence: CASSLGRGRTNEQFF.

The rearrangement joins TRBV11-3 to TRBJ2-7; D unresolved. The germline V gene has CDR1 SGHNT and CDR2 YENEEA. The germline V and J ends were trimmed by 0 bases and 6 bases, with 9 bases remaining between them. The CDR3 runs 13 residues. DNA for the CDR3: TGTGCCAGCAGCTTAGATAGAACCCCCGAGCAGTACTTC. It translates to CASSLDRTPEQYF.

V gene TRBV10-3 combines with J gene TRBJ1-6; D unclear. Trimming stripped 8 bases from V and 8 bases from J, with 13 bases between. This CDR3 region has 13 residues. The V gene's germline CDR1 is ENHRY and CDR2 SYGVKD. DNA of the CDR3: TGTGCCATCGCCAATAGAAGTGATTCACCCCTCCACTTT. It yields the protein CAIANRSDSPLHF.

The gene calls are TRBV9 and TRBJ2-2; D is unclear. CDR1 and CDR2 (germline): SGDLS, YYNGEE. The V and J ends lost 4 bases and 5 bases respectively, with 3 bases between them. The CDR3 spans 11 residues. CDR3 nucleotide sequence: TGTGCCAGCAGCACAACCGGGGAGCTGTTTTTT. Translated, it gives CASSTTGELFF.

The V gene is TRBV7-8, the J gene TRBJ1-2; D possibly corresponds to TRBD1 (5 bases). Trimming took 2 bases from V and 3 from J, leaving 16 bases between them. This CDR3 spans 16 amino acids. Germline V gene sequence: CDR1 SGHVS, CDR2 FQNEAQ. The DNA for the CDR3 is TGTGCCAGCAGCTTAATGGTGCAGGGTCCACACTATGGCTACACCTTC. Protein sequence: CASSLMVQGPHYGYTF. The full variable domain, with the rest looked up from reference TRBV7-8 and TRBJ1-2, is GAGVSQSPRYKVAKRGQDVALRCDPISGHVSLFWYQQALGQGPEFLTYFQNEAQLDKSGLPSDRFFAERPEGSVSTLKIQRTQQEDSAVYLCASSLMVQGPHYGYTFGSGTRLTVV.

The chain joins TRBV30 to TRBJ1-1; perhaps TRBD1 as D (5 bases). CDR1 is GTSNPN, CDR2 SVGIG, per germline (reference sequence). The CDR3 totals 13 residues. The germline V and J ends were trimmed by 4 bases and 4 bases, with 13 bases remaining between them. In nucleotides, the CDR3 is TGTGCCTGGAAGCGGGGGAGCTCCACTGAAGCTTTCTTT. Its translation is CAWKRGSSTEAFF.

J is TRBJ2-7 and V is TRBV7-2, with 8 bases fitting TRBD1. V shed 4 bases, J shed 2 bases, and the junction held 7 bases outside the gene matches. The germline V gene has CDR1 SGHTA and CDR2 FQGNSA. The CDR3 contains 15 residues. The DNA for the CDR3 is TGTGCCAGCAGCTCCGGACAGGGAGGAGCCTACGAGCAGTACTTC. Translation: CASSSGQGGAYEQYF.

The gene calls are TRBV7-9 and TRBJ1-4; possible D gene TRBD1, 6 bases. This CDR3 is built from 17 residues. Trimming took 5 bases from V and 1 from J, leaving 17 bases between them. CDR1 is SEHNR and CDR2 is FQNEAQ in the germline V gene (reference sequence). CDR3 coding DNA: TGTGCCAGCAGCCCTAGGGACACCTGGAGAACTAATGAAAAACTGTTTTTT. This translates into CASSPRDTWRTNEKLFF. The whole variable domain, filled in from reference TRBV7-9 and TRBJ1-4, reads DTGVSQNPRHKITKRGQNVTFRCDPISEHNRLYWYRQTLGQGPEFLTYFQNEAQLEKSRLLSDRFSAERPKGSFSTLEIQRTEQGDSAMYLCASSPRDTWRTNEKLFFGSGTQLSVL.

This chain joins TRBV27 and TRBJ2-7; 10 bases line up with TRBD1. CDR3 length equals 13 residues. V was pared by 4 bases and J by 6 bases, with 3 bases of the junction left unmatched. Looked up from germline, CDR1 is MNHEY and CDR2 is SMNVEV (reference sequence). DNA of the CDR3: TGTGCCAGCAGTTCCCGGGACAGGGGCGAGCAGTACTTC. This codes for CASSSRDRGEQYF.

A single count supports this clone. The chain is built from TRBV7-8 and TRBJ2-3; perhaps TRBD1 as D (6 bases). The germline CDR1 and CDR2 sequences are SGHVS and FQNEAQ. This CDR3 comprises 15 residues. V was cut by 5 bases and J by 2 bases, with 14 bases left in between. The CDR3 region has the DNA TGTGCCAGCAGCAAACGGACAGCACTCACAGATACGCAGTATTTT. Its protein product is CASSKRTALTDTQYF. Full variable domain (remainder filled in from reference TRBV7-8 and TRBJ2-3): GAGVSQSPRYKVAKRGQDVALRCDPISGHVSLFWYQQALGQGPEFLTYFQNEAQLDKSGLPSDRFFAERPEGSVSTLKIQRTQQEDSAVYLCASSKRTALTDTQYFGPGTRLTVL.

The chain uses TRBV25-1 and TRBJ1-4, with D possibly TRBD1 on 5 matching bases. CDR1 and CDR2 (germline): MGHDK, SYGVNS. CDR3 size: 17 residues. V was clipped by 5 bases and J by 7 bases, with 23 bases between them. The CDR3 reads CASSQGRVGEVREKLFF. In DNA, the CDR3 is TGTGCCAGCAGTCAGGGCAGGGTGGGGGAGGTACGTGAAAAACTGTTTTTT.